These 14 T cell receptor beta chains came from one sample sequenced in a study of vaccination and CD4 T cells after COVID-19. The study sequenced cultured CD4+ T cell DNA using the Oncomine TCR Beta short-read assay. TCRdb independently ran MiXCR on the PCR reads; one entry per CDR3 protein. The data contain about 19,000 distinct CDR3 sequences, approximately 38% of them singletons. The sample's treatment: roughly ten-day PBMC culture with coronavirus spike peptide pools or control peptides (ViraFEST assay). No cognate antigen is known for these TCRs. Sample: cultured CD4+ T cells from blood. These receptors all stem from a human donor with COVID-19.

CDR3 in amino acids: CASRGASQPQHF. CDR3 coding DNA: TGTGCCAGCAGAGGGGCGAGTCAGCCCCAGCATTTT. The V and J genes are TRBV12-3 or TRBV12-4 and TRBJ1-5; possibly TRBD1 for D (5 bases). The CDR3 runs 12 residues. The ends were cut back, 6 bases at V and 6 bases at J, with 9 bases in the middle.

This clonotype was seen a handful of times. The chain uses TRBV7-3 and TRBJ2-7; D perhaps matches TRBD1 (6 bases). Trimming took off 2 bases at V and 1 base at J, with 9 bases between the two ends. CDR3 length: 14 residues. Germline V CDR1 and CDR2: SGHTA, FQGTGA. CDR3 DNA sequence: TGTGCCAGCAGCTTAGGAGGACAGTCCTACGAGCAGTACTTC. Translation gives CASSLGGQSYEQYF.

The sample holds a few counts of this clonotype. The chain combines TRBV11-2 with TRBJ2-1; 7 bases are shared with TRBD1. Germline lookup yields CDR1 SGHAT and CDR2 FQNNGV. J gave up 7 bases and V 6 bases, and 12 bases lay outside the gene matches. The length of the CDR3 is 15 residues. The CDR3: CASSSSGTVGNEQFF. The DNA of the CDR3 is TGTGCCAGCAGTTCCTCCGGGACAGTAGGTAATGAGCAGTTCTTC.

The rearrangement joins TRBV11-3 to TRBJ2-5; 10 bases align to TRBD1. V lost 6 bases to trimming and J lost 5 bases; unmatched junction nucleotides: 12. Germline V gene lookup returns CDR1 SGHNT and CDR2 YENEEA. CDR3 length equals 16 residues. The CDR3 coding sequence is TGTGCCAGCAGTTCCCGGACAGGGGGTCTGGGGGAGACCCAGTACTTC. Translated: CASSSRTGGLGETQYF.

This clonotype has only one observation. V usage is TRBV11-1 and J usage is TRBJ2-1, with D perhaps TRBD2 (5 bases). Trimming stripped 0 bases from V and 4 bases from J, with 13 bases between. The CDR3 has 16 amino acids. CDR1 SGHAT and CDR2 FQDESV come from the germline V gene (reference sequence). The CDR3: CASSLAERAGYNEQFF. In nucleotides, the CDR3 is TGTGCCAGCAGCTTAGCAGAGAGGGCAGGTTACAATGAGCAGTTCTTC.

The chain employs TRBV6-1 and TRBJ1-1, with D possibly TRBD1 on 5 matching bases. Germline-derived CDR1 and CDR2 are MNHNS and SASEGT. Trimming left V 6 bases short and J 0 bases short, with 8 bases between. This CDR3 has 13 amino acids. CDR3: CASRGTVNTEAFF. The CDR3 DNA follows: TGTGCCAGCAGAGGGACGGTGAACACTGAAGCTTTCTTT.

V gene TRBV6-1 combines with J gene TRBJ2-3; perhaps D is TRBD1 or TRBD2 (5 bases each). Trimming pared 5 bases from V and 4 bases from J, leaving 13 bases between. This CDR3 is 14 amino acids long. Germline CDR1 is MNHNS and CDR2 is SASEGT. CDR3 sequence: CASSPLRGPDTQYF. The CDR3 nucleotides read TGTGCCAGCAGTCCCCTCCGGGGACCAGATACGCAGTATTTT.

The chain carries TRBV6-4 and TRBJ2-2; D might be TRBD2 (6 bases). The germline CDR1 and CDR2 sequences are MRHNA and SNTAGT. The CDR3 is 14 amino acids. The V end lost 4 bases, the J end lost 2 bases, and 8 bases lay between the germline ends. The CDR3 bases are TGTGCCAGCAGTGGGGGACTTAACACCGGGGAGCTGTTTTTT. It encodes CASSGGLNTGELFF.

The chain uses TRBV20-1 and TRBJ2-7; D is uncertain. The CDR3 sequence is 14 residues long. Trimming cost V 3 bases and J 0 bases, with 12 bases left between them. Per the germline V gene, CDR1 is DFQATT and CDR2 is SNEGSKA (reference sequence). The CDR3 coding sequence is TGCAGTGCTAGTTATTTCGGCAGCTCCTACGAGCAGTACTTC. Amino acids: CSASYFGSSYEQYF.

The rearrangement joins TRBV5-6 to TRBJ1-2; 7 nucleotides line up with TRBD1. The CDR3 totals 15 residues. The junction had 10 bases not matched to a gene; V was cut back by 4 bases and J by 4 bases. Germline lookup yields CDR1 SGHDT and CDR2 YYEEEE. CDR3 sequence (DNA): TGTGCCAGCAGCCCGGACAGGAAGGGCCCCTATGGCTACACCTTC. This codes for CASSPDRKGPYGYTF.

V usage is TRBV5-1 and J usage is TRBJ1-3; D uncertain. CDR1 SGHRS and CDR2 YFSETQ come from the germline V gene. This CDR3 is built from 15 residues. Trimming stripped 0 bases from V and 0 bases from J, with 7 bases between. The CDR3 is CASSLDPGSGNTIYF. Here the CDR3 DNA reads TGCGCCAGCAGCTTGGACCCCGGCTCTGGAAACACCATATATTTT.

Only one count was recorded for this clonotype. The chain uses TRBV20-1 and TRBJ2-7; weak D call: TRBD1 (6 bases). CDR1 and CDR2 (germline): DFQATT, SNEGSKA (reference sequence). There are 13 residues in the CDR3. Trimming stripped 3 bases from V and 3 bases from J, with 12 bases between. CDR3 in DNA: TGCAGTGCTAGCGGACAGCCCTACTACGAGCAGTACTTC. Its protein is CSASGQPYYEQYF.

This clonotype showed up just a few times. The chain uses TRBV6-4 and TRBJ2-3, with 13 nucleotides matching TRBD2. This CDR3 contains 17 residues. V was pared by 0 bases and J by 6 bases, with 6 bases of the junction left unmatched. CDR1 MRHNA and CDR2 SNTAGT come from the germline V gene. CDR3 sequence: CASSDSPGLAGTDTQYF. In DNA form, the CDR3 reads TGTGCCAGCAGTGACTCCCCGGGACTAGCGGGGACGGATACGCAGTATTTT.

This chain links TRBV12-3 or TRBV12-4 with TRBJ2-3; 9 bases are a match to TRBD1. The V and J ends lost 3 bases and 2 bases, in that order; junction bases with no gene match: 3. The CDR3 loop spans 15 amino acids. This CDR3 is CASSLGQGPTDTQYF. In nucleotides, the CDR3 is TGTGCCAGCAGTTTGGGACAGGGACCCACAGATACGCAGTATTTT.